These 31 T cell receptor beta chains were sequenced from one sample in a study of shared clonotypes between healthy human individuals. Libraries were prepared by immunoSEQ multiplex PCR; TCRdb keeps only in-frame clonotypes and omits some of them. The table has approximately 500,000 clones, about 72% seen once. Sequencing used PBMCs. Every receptor here comes from a woman in her thirties or forties in good health. Some clones in this sample may be carry-over from other donors' samples.

This chain joins TRBV19 and TRBJ2-2, with D perhaps matching TRBD2 (6 bases). The CDR3 contains 16 residues. Germline CDR1 LNHDA, CDR2 SQIVND (reference sequence). Trimming left V 6 bases short and J 7 bases short, with 21 bases between. The DNA of the CDR3 is TGTGCCAGTAGCCCATTCGCCGGGAGTGTGATCGGGGAGCTGTTTTTT. Translating it yields CASSPFAGSVIGELFF.

To note about this clone: It may be a read error: a sequence one base away is much more abundant. The rearrangement uses TRBV29-1 and TRBJ2-1; D call uncertain. CDR3 length equals 13 residues. Per germline, CDR1 SQVTM and CDR2 ANQGSEA. With 5 bases removed from V and 4 bases from J, the gap between germline ends came to 12 bases. CDR3 coding DNA: TGCAGCGTTTCGACTGGATCTTACAATGAGCAGTTCTTC. Amino acid sequence: CSVSTGSYNEQFF.

The V gene is TRBV6-5, the J gene TRBJ1-5; D is uncertain. The CDR3 totals 13 residues. The germline V and J ends were trimmed by 6 bases and 4 bases, with 10 bases remaining between them. CDR1 and CDR2 from the germline V gene are MNHEY and SVGAGI. The CDR3 is CASSDDENQPQHF. CDR3 DNA sequence: TGTGCCAGCAGCGATGACGAGAATCAGCCCCAGCATTTT.

This chain uses TRBV18 with TRBJ2-6; D is possibly TRBD1 (6 bases). V dropped 1 base and J dropped 0 bases, with 10 bases sitting between them. Germline V gene data show CDR1 as KGHSH and CDR2 as LQKENI. The CDR3 has 17 residues. CDR3 region: CASSPQTGLSGANVLTF. The CDR3 nucleotides read TGTGCCAGCTCACCACAGACAGGCCTCTCTGGGGCCAACGTCCTGACTTTC.

The J gene is TRBJ1-1, the V gene TRBV11-3; 8 bases are shared with TRBD1. Trimming removed 1 base from V and 7 bases from J; junction bases left unmatched: 5. Germline CDR1 SGHNT, CDR2 YENEEA. There are 14 residues in the CDR3. CDR3 DNA sequence: TGTGCCAGCAGCTTAGGGGACAGGAAGGATGAAGCTTTCTTT. This translates into CASSLGDRKDEAFF.

This clone was recorded a few times. The chain has TRBV20-1 and TRBJ2-5; D gene unclear. Trimming shortened V by 6 bases and J by 4 bases, and 6 bases separated the two germline ends. Per the germline V gene, CDR1 is DFQATT and CDR2 is SNEGSKA (reference sequence). There are 10 residues in the CDR3. CDR3 residues: CSATLETQYF. The CDR3 nucleotides are TGCAGTGCAACGCTAGAGACCCAGTACTTC.

V and J are TRBV29-1 and TRBJ2-5; D is possibly TRBD1 or TRBD2 (6 bases each). The CDR3 length is 15 residues. Germline V CDR1 and CDR2: SQVTM, ANQGSEA. V gave up 7 bases and J gave up 7 bases, with 25 bases separating them. The CDR3 DNA reads as TGCAGCGCTGCCCCGGACAGTTCGGCAGCGGGGACCCAGTACTTC. Its protein product is CSAAPDSSAAGTQYF.

As DNA, the CDR3 is TGTGCCAGCAGCTTAGGCCTAGCGCGCACAGATACGCAGTATTTT. Translated: CASSLGLARTDTQYF. The chain has TRBV7-8 and TRBJ2-3; a weak D match, TRBD2 (6 bases). Germline loops: CDR1 SGHVS, CDR2 FQNEAQ. Trimming cost V 1 base and J 1 base, with 9 bases left between them. This CDR3 has 15 amino acids. Full variable domain (missing parts from reference TRBV7-8 and TRBJ2-3): GAGVSQSPRYKVAKRGQDVALRCDPISGHVSLFWYQQALGQGPEFLTYFQNEAQLDKSGLPSDRFFAERPEGSVSTLKIQRTQQEDSAVYLCASSLGLARTDTQYFGPGTRLTVL.

V usage is TRBV10-3 and J usage is TRBJ2-5; tentatively, D is TRBD1 (5 bases). This CDR3 spans 16 amino acids. CDR1 and CDR2 (germline): ENHRY, SYGVKD. Trimming cost V 4 bases and J 2 bases, with 17 bases left between them. The CDR3 sequence: CAISVSLGAGQETQYF. The CDR3 DNA reads TGTGCCATCAGTGTTAGTTTAGGGGCTGGGCAAGAGACCCAGTACTTC.

The J gene is TRBJ1-4, the V gene TRBV5-1; D may be TRBD1 (6 bases). Trimming removed 0 bases at V and 7 bases at J, with 13 bases between. This CDR3 contains 15 residues. Germline V CDR1 and CDR2: SGHRS, YFSETQ. The CDR3 bases are TGCGCCAGCAGCTTGGATCTGGGGGCCCTTGAAAAACTGTTTTTT. Translation: CASSLDLGALEKLFF.

V is TRBV5-4 and J is TRBJ2-7; maybe TRBD2 (5 bases). Trimming cost V 5 bases and J 2 bases, with 11 bases left between them. The CDR3 sequence is 13 residues long. The germline V gene has CDR1 SGHNT and CDR2 YYREEE (reference sequence). The CDR3 DNA reads as TGTGCCAGCAGGGGTCCGGGGACCTACGAGCAGTACTTC. It translates to CASRGPGTYEQYF.

This chain uses TRBV28 with TRBJ1-6; 7 bases match TRBD1. The J segment lost 6 bases and the V segment lost 10 bases, leaving 6 bases of the junction unmatched. CDR3 length: 13 amino acids. CDR1 is MDHEN, CDR2 SYDVKM, per germline. For the CDR3, the DNA is TGTGCCATTGGGACAGAGGGTAATTCACCCCTCCACTTT. Encoded protein: CAIGTEGNSPLHF.

The chain recombines TRBV2 with TRBJ2-7; no firm D call. Germline CDR1 is SNHLY and CDR2 is FYNNEI. The germline V and J ends were trimmed by 11 bases and 7 bases, with 24 bases remaining between them. The CDR3 runs 14 residues. The CDR3 sequence is CAGYYLSWDTEQYF. The CDR3 DNA follows: TGTGCCGGCTACTACCTGAGTTGGGATACTGAGCAGTACTTC. Full variable domain (outside the CDR3, taken from reference TRBV2 and TRBJ2-7): EPEVTQTPSHQVTQMGQEVILRCVPISNHLYFYWYRQILGQKVEFLVSFYNNEISEKSEIFDDQFSVERPDGSNFTLKIRSTKLEDSAMYFCAGYYLSWDTEQYFGPGTRLTVT.

The chain recombines TRBV6-6 with TRBJ1-5; 7 bases fit TRBD1. The CDR3 extends over 13 amino acids. Looked up from germline, CDR1 is MNHNY and CDR2 is SVGAGI (reference sequence). V lost 0 bases and J lost 11; bases outside the gene matches: 4. CDR3 sequence: CASSYSEGAAQHF. CDR3 nucleotides: TGTGCCAGCAGTTACTCTGAGGGGGCAGCCCAGCATTTT.

The chain combines TRBV28 with TRBJ2-4, with 11 bases aligning to TRBD1. CDR1 and CDR2 (germline): MDHEN, SYDVKM. Losses at the gene ends were 5 bases for V and 8 bases for J; bases not matched to a gene: 8. The CDR3 has 15 residues. As DNA, the CDR3 is TGTGCCAGCAGTCCTGGGGACAGGGGGTGGGACATTCAGTACTTC. Amino acid sequence: CASSPGDRGWDIQYF.

The genes are TRBV5-1 and TRBJ2-1; tentative D call: TRBD2 (6 bases). V was clipped by 4 bases and J by 1 base, with 15 bases between them. Looked up from germline, CDR1 is SGHRS and CDR2 is YFSETQ. The CDR3 contains 16 residues. The CDR3 reads CASSPEGPTSYNEQFF. The CDR3, as DNA: TGCGCCAGCAGCCCGGAGGGGCCCACATCCTACAATGAGCAGTTCTTC.

This clone was seen a handful of times. The CDR3 DNA reads as TGTGCCAGCAGTTACTCGAAGCTAAACACTGAAGCTTTCTTT. Translated, it gives CASSYSKLNTEAFF. The chain couples TRBV6-5 to TRBJ1-1, with unresolved D. Germline-derived CDR1 and CDR2 are MNHEY and SVGAGI. The V end lost 0 bases, the J end lost 2 bases, and 7 bases lay between the germline ends. This CDR3 contains 14 residues.

The gene calls are TRBV27 and TRBJ2-5; TRBD2 agrees at 9 bases. CDR1 MNHEY and CDR2 SMNVEV come from the germline V gene (reference sequence). V trimming: 5 bases; J trimming: 1 base; junction bases outside the gene matches: 2. The CDR3 has 14 amino acids. Here the CDR3 reads CASSETSGQETQYF. For the CDR3, the DNA is TGTGCCAGCAGTGAGACTAGCGGCCAAGAGACCCAGTACTTC.

The J gene is TRBJ1-2, the V gene TRBV30; 8 bases align to TRBD1. Germline CDR1 GTSNPN, CDR2 SVGIG (reference sequence). The junction had 11 bases not matched to a gene; V was cut back by 1 base and J by 7 bases. This CDR3 region has 15 residues. The CDR3 DNA sequence: TGTGCCTGGAGTGGGTGGATGACAGGGGCTTCTGGCTACACCTTC. Translation: CAWSGWMTGASGYTF.

The chain recombines TRBV27 with TRBJ1-5; perhaps TRBD1 as D (5 bases). The V and J ends lost 6 bases and 6 bases respectively, with 12 bases between them. This CDR3 is built from 13 residues. Germline CDR1 and CDR2: MNHEY and SMNVEV (reference sequence). CDR3 bases: TGTGCCAGCAGCCGGGGGTCGAGTCAGCCCCAGCATTTT. It is translated as CASSRGSSQPQHF.

This clone has a single count. The chain couples TRBV15 to TRBJ2-3, with D unresolved. Trimming pared 2 bases from V and 4 bases from J, leaving 7 bases between. CDR1 is LNHNV, CDR2 YYDKDF, per germline (reference sequence). CDR3 size: 13 residues. In nucleotides, the CDR3 is TGTGCCACCAGCAGAAGTAGCCCAGATACGCAGTATTTT. Protein: CATSRSSPDTQYF.

The gene calls are TRBV9 and TRBJ2-7; 8 bases match TRBD1. This CDR3 contains 15 residues. Unmatched junction bases numbered 14, after V lost 7 bases and J lost 5 bases. Germline V CDR1 and CDR2: SGDLS, YYNGEE. The CDR3 DNA follows: TGTGCCAGCGGGACCCCGGACAGGGCGGTACACGAGCAGTACTTC. Protein: CASGTPDRAVHEQYF.

This rearrangement joins TRBV2 to TRBJ2-5; D may correspond to TRBD1 or TRBD2 (5 bases each). This CDR3 has 16 amino acids. Trimming shortened V by 6 bases and J by 5 bases, and 22 bases separated the two germline ends. Germline lookup yields CDR1 SNHLY and CDR2 FYNNEI. DNA for the CDR3: TGTGCCAGCAGGGGGACGTTGTACGTAAAGGCGGAGACCCAGTACTTC. Encoded protein: CASRGTLYVKAETQYF.

This clone was observed a handful of times. The V and J genes are TRBV7-2 and TRBJ2-3, with D perhaps being TRBD1 or TRBD2 (5 bases each). Germline values: CDR1 SGHTA, CDR2 FQGNSA. V was trimmed by 4 bases and J by 1 base, leaving 12 bases between them. The CDR3 loop spans 15 amino acids. The DNA of the CDR3 is TGTGCCAGCAGCTCCCCGGGACCCCGCACAGATACGCAGTATTTT. This translates into CASSSPGPRTDTQYF.

The chain combines TRBV7-2 with TRBJ2-5; D is undetermined. The CDR3 is 13 residues long. Trimming removed 5 bases from V and 5 bases from J, with 12 bases in between. Germline V gene sequence: CDR1 SGHTA, CDR2 FQGNSA. The CDR3 here is CASSPPWRETQYF. As DNA, the CDR3 is TGTGCCAGCAGCCCACCCTGGCGGGAGACCCAGTACTTC.

J is TRBJ2-5 and V is TRBV30; the D gene could be TRBD1 or TRBD2 (5 bases each). Germline V gene data show CDR1 as GTSNPN and CDR2 as SVGIG (reference sequence). Trimming took off 7 bases at V and 4 bases at J, with 19 bases between the two ends. The CDR3 is 14 amino acids. For the CDR3, the DNA is TGTGCCTCCCCGGGGCAGGGTGCCCGAGAGACCCAGTACTTC. It encodes CASPGQGARETQYF.

The V and J genes are TRBV5-6 and TRBJ1-1, with D uncertain. Looked up from germline, CDR1 is SGHDT and CDR2 is YYEEEE. With 0 bases removed from V and 1 base from J, the gap between germline ends came to 7 bases. The CDR3 runs to 14 residues. The CDR3 loop reads CASSLATQNTEAFF. DNA of the CDR3: TGTGCCAGCAGCTTGGCGACCCAGAACACTGAAGCTTTCTTT.

The rearrangement uses TRBV30 and TRBJ2-7; 8 bases map to TRBD1. Germline CDR1 is GTSNPN and CDR2 is SVGIG (reference sequence). CDR3 length: 11 residues. Trimming removed 4 bases from V and 5 bases from J; junction bases left unmatched: 1. The CDR3 nucleotides read TGTGCCTGGACAGGGGGCCACGAGCAGTACTTC. Amino acids: CAWTGGHEQYF.

A single count supports this clone. V gene TRBV27 combines with J gene TRBJ2-7; the match to TRBD2 covers 7 bases. Trimming removed 6 bases from V and 0 bases from J; junction bases left unmatched: 11. The length of the CDR3 is 16 residues. The germline CDR1 and CDR2 sequences are MNHEY and SMNVEV (reference sequence). CDR3 residues: CASSHGGRLASYEQYF. CDR3 coding DNA: TGTGCCAGCAGCCACGGGGGGAGGCTAGCCTCCTACGAGCAGTACTTC.

This chain connects TRBV25-1 to TRBJ2-7; D is undetermined. Germline loops: CDR1 MGHDK, CDR2 SYGVNS. Trimming cost V 4 bases and J 2 bases, with 12 bases left between them. The CDR3 loop spans 14 amino acids. The DNA of the CDR3 is TGTGCCAGCAGTGGTAGGGAATGGACCTACGAGCAGTACTTC. This translates into CASSGREWTYEQYF.

This chain links TRBV6-6 with TRBJ2-5, with D perhaps TRBD1 (6 bases). The V and J ends lost 5 bases and 5 bases respectively, with 12 bases between them. This CDR3 has 13 residues. The germline V gene encodes CDR1 MNHNY and CDR2 SVGAGI (reference sequence). In DNA form, the CDR3 reads TGTGCCAGCAGTACCCCAGGGGTGGAGACCCAGTACTTC. Translated, it gives CASSTPGVETQYF.